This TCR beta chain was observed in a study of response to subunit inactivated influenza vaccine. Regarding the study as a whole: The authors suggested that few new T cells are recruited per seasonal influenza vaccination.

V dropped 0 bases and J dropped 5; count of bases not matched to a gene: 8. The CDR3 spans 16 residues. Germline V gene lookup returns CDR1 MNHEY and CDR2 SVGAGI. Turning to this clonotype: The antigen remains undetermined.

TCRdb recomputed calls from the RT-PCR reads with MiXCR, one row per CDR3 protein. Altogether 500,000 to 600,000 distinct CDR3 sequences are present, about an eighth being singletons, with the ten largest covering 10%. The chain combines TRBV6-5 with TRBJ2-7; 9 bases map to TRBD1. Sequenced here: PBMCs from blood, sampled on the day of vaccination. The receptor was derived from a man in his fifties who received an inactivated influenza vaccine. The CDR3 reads CASSYSYTGGWNEQYF. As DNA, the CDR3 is TGTGCCAGCAGTTACTCTTACACAGGGGGCTGGAACGAGCAGTACTTC.